These T cell receptor beta chains were read from a single sample in a study of Graves' ophthalmopathy and Graves' hyperthyroidism. TCRdb reanalysed the multiplex PCR reads using MiXCR and keeps one entry per CDR3 protein. This table holds about 740,000 distinct CDR3 sequences, 40% found once. The source material was peripheral blood. The receptors here all came from an adult man with Graves' ophthalmopathy. Both conserved end residues are part of each CDR3. A D gene is named only where the DNA matches it firmly. Size is omitted from some rows. Given values are once, few, many or a class for expanded clones.

V: TRBV29-1
D: TRBD1
J: TRBJ1-4
size: many
CDR3: CSAAGTGGKNEKLFF
DNA: TGCAGCGCCGCCGGGACAGGGGGAAAAAATGAAAAACTGTTTTTT

V: TRBV10-3
D: -
J: TRBJ1-1
size: -
CDR3: CASSIAGEAFF
DNA: TGTGCCAGCAGTATTGCAGGGGAAGCTTTCTTT

V: TRBV2
D: -
J: TRBJ2-7
size: -
CDR3: CAGSLDSNEQYF
DNA: TGTGCCGGCAGTTTGGACAGTAACGAGCAGTACTTC

V: TRBV10-3
D: TRBD1
J: TRBJ2-2
size: -
CDR3: CAIRQGGAGELFF
DNA: TGTGCCATCAGACAGGGGGGCGCCGGGGAGCTGTTTTTT

V: TRBV2
D: -
J: TRBJ1-4
size: -
CDR3: CASSEEGAGEKLFF
DNA: TGTGCCAGCAGTGAAGAGGGCGCAGGAGAAAAACTGTTTTTT

V: TRBV9
D: -
J: TRBJ1-1
size: once
CDR3: CASSEPTGNTEAFF
DNA: TGTGCCAGCAGTGAACCGACAGGGAACACTGAAGCTTTCTTT

V: TRBV3-1
D: TRBD1
J: TRBJ1-4
size: few
CDR3: CASSRDRGQEKLFF
DNA: TGTGCCAGCAGTCGGGACAGGGGGCAAGAAAAACTGTTTTTT

V: TRBV27
D: -
J: TRBJ1-5
size: few
CDR3: CASRQGSGNQPQHF
DNA: TGTGCCAGCAGACAGGGTTCTGGCAATCAGCCCCAGCATTTT

V: TRBV7-9
D: TRBD1
J: TRBJ1-2
size: -
CDR3: CASSLIGLTGGDGYTF
DNA: TGTGCCAGCAGCTTGATCGGGCTGACAGGGGGGGATGGCTACACCTTC

V: TRBV7-2
D: TRBD2
J: TRBJ2-5
size: many
CDR3: CASSLSGLAGQETQYF
DNA: TGTGCCAGCAGCTTATCGGGACTAGCGGGACAAGAGACCCAGTACTTC

V: TRBV10-3
D: TRBD1
J: TRBJ1-6
size: -
CDR3: CAISWDRHWNSPLHF
DNA: TGTGCCATCAGTTGGGACAGGCATTGGAATTCACCCCTCCACTTT

V: TRBV15
D: TRBD1
J: TRBJ2-6
size: -
CDR3: CATSRDRGPYVLTF
DNA: TGTGCCACCAGCAGGGACAGGGGGCCATACGTCCTGACTTTC

V: TRBV29-1
D: TRBD1
J: TRBJ1-4
size: -
CDR3: CSVSGTGANEKLFF
DNA: TGCAGCGTTTCCGGGACAGGAGCTAATGAAAAACTGTTTTTT

V: TRBV7-3
D: -
J: TRBJ2-5
size: -
CDR3: CASSQELATQYF
DNA: TGTGCCAGCAGCCAAGAGTTGGCGACCCAGTACTTC

V: TRBV7-9
D: TRBD2
J: TRBJ2-5
size: -
CDR3: CASSRASGMAYQETQYF
DNA: TGTGCCAGCAGTAGAGCTAGCGGGATGGCGTACCAAGAGACCCAGTACTTC

V: TRBV12-3/TRBV12-4
D: TRBD1
J: TRBJ1-1
size: many
CDR3: CASSPRTGGNTEAFF
DNA: TGTGCCAGCAGCCCCCGGACAGGGGGAAACACTGAAGCTTTCTTT

V: TRBV20-1
D: -
J: TRBJ2-7
size: -
CDR3: CSAVRSPKIYEQYF
DNA: TGCAGTGCCGTCAGAAGTCCCAAAATATACGAGCAGTACTTC